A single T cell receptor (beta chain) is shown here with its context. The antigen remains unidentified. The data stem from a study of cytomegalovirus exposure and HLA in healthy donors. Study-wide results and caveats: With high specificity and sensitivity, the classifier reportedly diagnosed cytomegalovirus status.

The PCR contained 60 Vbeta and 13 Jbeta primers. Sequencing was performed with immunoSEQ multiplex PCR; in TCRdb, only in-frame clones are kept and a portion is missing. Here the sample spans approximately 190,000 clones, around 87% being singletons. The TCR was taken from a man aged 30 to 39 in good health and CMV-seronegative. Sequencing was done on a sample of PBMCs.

The CDR3 bases are TGTGCCAGCAGTTACTCCGGGGAGCAGTACTTC. Its protein is CASSYSGEQYF. J is TRBJ2-7 and V is TRBV6-6, with D uncertain. CDR1 is MNHNY, CDR2 SVGAGI, per germline (reference sequence). Trimming took 0 bases from V and 7 from J, leaving 4 bases between them. The CDR3 totals 11 residues.